One and the same sample provided the 3 T cell receptor beta chains below, sequenced in a study of siplizumab effects on memory and regulatory T cells. Method: immunoSEQ multiplex PCR; TCRdb's copy keeps in-frame clones and lacks some. The table has around 100,000 clones, 94% seen once. The sequenced sample was non-Treg CD4+ T cells sorted from blood. All receptors derive from a human donor in good health.

Regarding this clone: Compared with germline, one end of the junction differs, possibly owing to a read error. The chain uses TRBV7-7 and TRBJ2-3, with 15 bases matching TRBD2. The CDR3 sequence is 16 residues long. Germline V gene sequence: CDR1 SSHAT, CDR2 FNYEAQ (reference sequence). Written as DNA, the CDR3 is TGTGCTAGCAGCCAGGGACTAGCGGGAGGCGGAGATACGCAGTATTTT. Protein: CASSQGLAGGGDTQYF.

The V gene is TRBV6-6, the J gene TRBJ1-2; D is ambiguous. This CDR3 has 12 residues. Germline V gene sequence: CDR1 MNHNY, CDR2 SVGAGI (reference sequence). Trimming took off 2 bases at V and 8 bases at J, with 9 bases between the two ends. The CDR3 DNA sequence: TGTGCCAGCAGTTACCCCCGAGGGGGCTACACCTTC. It encodes CASSYPRGGYTF.

The chain couples TRBV21-1 to TRBJ1-2; the table's TRBD1 call for D was not verified on the DNA. TRBV21-1 constitutes a pseudogene. This CDR3 comprises 14 residues. The CDR3 reads CASSKAGTVYGYTF. CDR3 bases: TGTGCCAGCAGCAAAGCCGGGACAGTCTATGGCTACACCTTC.